These 2 T cell receptor beta chains were sequenced from one sample in a study of blood T cells in healthy people across ages. Primed by a sample-barcoded 5' primer and a J-beta primer mix, a second PCR proceeded for 7 to 11 cycles. Each CDR3 protein is one row after TCRdb ran MiXCR on the 5' RACE reads. The top ten clones hold 25% to 30% of a sample with roughly 730,000 distinct CDR3 sequences, 45% to 70% of them seen once. The sample was blood. The source of these receptors is a man aged 35-49 years in good health.

V usage is TRBV4-2 and J usage is TRBJ2-5; TRBD1 matches 7 bases. J lost 2 bases, V lost 0 bases, and 6 bases had no gene match. CDR3 length: 16 residues. Germline values: CDR1 LGHNA, CDR2 YNFKEQ. The CDR3 loop is CASSQDQGVRQETQYF. For the CDR3, the DNA is TGTGCCAGCAGCCAAGATCAGGGGGTTCGGCAAGAGACCCAGTACTTC.

The chain carries TRBV27 and TRBJ1-2; D may be TRBD1 (5 bases). The CDR3 runs 14 residues. Trimming removed 5 bases at V and 7 bases at J, with 17 bases between. The germline V gene has CDR1 MNHEY and CDR2 SMNVEV (reference sequence). CDR3 DNA: TGTGCCAGCAGTCCCCAGACGGGGCGAGGTGGCTACACCTTC. Its protein is CASSPQTGRGGYTF.